These 26 T cell receptor beta chains share one sample of origin, sequenced in a study of T cells in Graves' hyperthyroidism and ophthalmopathy. Authors of the study amplified TCR beta CDR3 regions from RNA transcripts. During a first-round RT-PCR of the TCR CDR3, the HTBI primer set was used. Via MiXCR, TCRdb re-called the multiplex PCR reads, giving one row per CDR3 protein. The profile shows approximately 560,000 distinct CDR3 sequences, about 45% of them singletons. The specimen sequenced was peripheral blood or thyroid tissue (not recorded which). The receptor source for this set is a young woman with Graves' hyperthyroidism.

The chain recombines TRBV20-1 with TRBJ1-5; TRBD1 aligns across 10 bases. V lost 3 bases to trimming and J lost 0 bases; unmatched junction nucleotides: 5. Germline CDR1 DFQATT, CDR2 SNEGSKA (reference sequence). CDR3 length: 16 amino acids. CDR3 nucleotides: TGCAGTGCTAGGGGGACAGGGGTCATTAGCAATCAGCCCCAGCATTTT. Translating gives CSARGTGVISNQPQHF.

This clonotype was detected only a few times. The chain carries TRBV6-5 and TRBJ1-4; unclear D gene. V was clipped by 4 bases and J by 0 bases, with 9 bases between them. This CDR3 has 15 amino acids. CDR1 and CDR2 (germline): MNHEY, SVGAGI. The CDR3 sequence is CASSSTATTNEKLFF. In DNA form, the CDR3 reads TGTGCCAGCAGTTCCACAGCTACAACTAATGAAAAACTGTTTTTT.

The V and J genes are TRBV15 and TRBJ2-1, with TRBD2 as a possible D gene (6 bases). The CDR3 is 12 amino acids. Per the germline V gene, CDR1 is LNHNV and CDR2 is YYDKDF (reference sequence). Trimming stripped 3 bases from V and 15 bases from J, with 15 bases between. The CDR3 coding sequence is TGTGCCACCAGCAGTTCAGGGAGGTTGGTGTTCTTC. It is translated as CATSSSGRLVFF.

The chain is built from TRBV24-1 and TRBJ1-5; 9 nucleotides line up with TRBD1. Germline V gene data show CDR1 as KGHDR and CDR2 as SFDVKD. With V trimmed by 3 bases and J by 3 bases, 14 bases remained unmatched. The CDR3 loop spans 19 amino acids. CDR3 nucleotide sequence: TGTGCCACCAGTGATCGTCCCGGGACAGGGACCGGGGTCAATCAGCCCCAGCATTTT. It translates to CATSDRPGTGTGVNQPQHF.

The V call is TRBV25-1, the J call TRBJ1-1, with D hard to call. With 8 bases removed from V and 4 bases from J, the gap between germline ends came to 11 bases. Germline-derived CDR1 and CDR2 are MGHDK and SYGVNS. This CDR3 spans 12 amino acids. CDR3 sequence reads: CASLAGSTEAFF. In DNA form, the CDR3 reads TGTGCCAGCTTGGCGGGGAGCACTGAAGCTTTCTTT.

This clonotype came up many times. The V and J genes are TRBV7-2 and TRBJ1-2, with TRBD1 matching 8 bases. Germline trimming cut 4 bases from V and 7 bases from J; bases unmatched to any gene: 11. This CDR3 has 15 amino acids. Germline V gives CDR1 SGHTA, CDR2 FQGNSA. The CDR3 is CASSSYTAGGSGYTF. The CDR3 nucleotides read TGTGCCAGCAGCTCATACACAGCAGGGGGCTCTGGCTACACCTTC.

This clonotype was counted between two and nine times. The genes are TRBV25-1 and TRBJ1-1; D may be TRBD1 (6 bases). The CDR3 runs 17 residues. Per the germline V gene, CDR1 is MGHDK and CDR2 is SYGVNS. The V and J ends lost 5 bases and 1 base respectively, with 20 bases between them. Written as DNA, the CDR3 is TGTGCCAGCAGTTGGGGGGGGGCGAGTAGTACGAACACTGAAGCTTTCTTT. Translating gives CASSWGGASSTNTEAFF.

This clonotype has at least ten counts. The chain couples TRBV24-1 to TRBJ2-7, with 9 bases fitting TRBD2. Per the germline V gene, CDR1 is KGHDR and CDR2 is SFDVKD. The CDR3 loop spans 15 amino acids. The J segment lost 5 bases and the V segment lost 3 bases, leaving 7 bases of the junction unmatched. CDR3 in amino acids: CATSDLGSGSDEQYF. As DNA, the CDR3 is TGTGCCACCAGTGATCTCGGTAGCGGGAGCGACGAGCAGTACTTC.

This clonotype appeared a few times. The chain joins TRBV5-8 to TRBJ1-4; D not resolved. Germline V gene lookup returns CDR1 SGHTS and CDR2 YDEGEE. Trimming left V 0 bases short and J 3 bases short, with 9 bases between. CDR3 length: 15 residues. The CDR3 region is CASSLAERANEKLFF. In DNA form, the CDR3 reads TGTGCCAGCAGCTTGGCCGAACGGGCTAATGAAAAACTGTTTTTT.

This clonotype was counted a few times. The chain joins TRBV20-1 to TRBJ2-7; D tentatively fits TRBD1 or TRBD2 (5 bases each). Trimming took 6 bases from V and 0 from J, leaving 9 bases between them. Per germline, CDR1 DFQATT and CDR2 SNEGSKA (reference sequence). There are 12 residues in the CDR3. CDR3 loop: CSAGGGSYEQYF. As DNA, the CDR3 is TGCAGTGCCGGTGGGGGCTCCTACGAGCAGTACTTC.

V usage is TRBV6-5 and J usage is TRBJ1-6; D might be TRBD1 (5 bases). CDR3 length: 16 amino acids. Germline lookup yields CDR1 MNHEY and CDR2 SVGAGI. Trimming pared 5 bases from V and 10 bases from J, leaving 21 bases between. The CDR3 DNA sequence: TGTGCCAGCAGTCTCGATATGGCACACGGGGACTCACCCCTCCACTTT. Amino acid sequence: CASSLDMAHGDSPLHF.

With regard to this clonotype: One end of the junction does not line up with germline, which may come from a read error. This sequence joins TRBV24-1 and TRBJ1-1; 8 nucleotides align to TRBD1. The CDR3 is 16 residues long. The germline gives CDR1 KGHDR, CDR2 SFDVKD. CDR3 region: CATSDLLTGDNTKAFF. The DNA for the CDR3 is TGTGCCACCAGTGATTTATTGACAGGGGATAACACTAAAGCCTTCTTT.

This clonotype has more than one count but fewer than ten. Lacking the conserved final phenylalanine or tryptophan, this CDR3 likely reflects a read error. It is unclear where the CDR3 begins or ends on the DNA, so no DNA is shown, and the CDR3 is as TCRdb lists it. This chain links TRBV7-9 with TRBJ2-5; the DNA was not used to check the table's D call, TRBD1. CDR1 and CDR2 (germline): SEHNR, FQNEAQ (reference sequence). The CDR3 is 13 residues long, counting both termini. This CDR3 reads CASSLSQSGQVVL.

The rearrangement links TRBV5-1 to TRBJ1-1; possibly TRBD1 for D (6 bases). This CDR3 has 15 residues. Germline V gene data show CDR1 as SGHRS and CDR2 as YFSETQ. The V gene lost 0 bases and the J gene lost 4 bases, with 13 bases spanning the gap. The CDR3, as DNA: TGCGCCAGCAGCTTGGAGGACAGTGTAGGCACTGAAGCTTTCTTT. Its protein product is CASSLEDSVGTEAFF. The full variable domain, in which reference TRBV5-1 and TRBJ1-1 provide the parts outside the CDR3, is KAGVTQTPRYLIKTRGQQVTLSCSPISGHRSVSWYQQTPGQGLQFLFEYFSETQRNKGNFPGRFSGRQFSNSRSEMNVSTLELGDSALYLCASSLEDSVGTEAFFGQGTRLTVV.

This clonotype has ten or more counts. This chain uses TRBV20-1 with TRBJ1-1; no clear D gene. The V gene's germline CDR1 is DFQATT and CDR2 SNEGSKA (reference sequence). Trimming left V 2 bases short and J 5 bases short, with 12 bases between. This CDR3 has 13 residues. CDR3: CSARPTAGTEAFF. CDR3 in DNA: TGCAGTGCTAGACCCACGGCGGGGACTGAAGCTTTCTTT.

This clonotype was seen many times. The V call is TRBV15, the J call TRBJ1-5; 7 bases match TRBD1. The CDR3 contains 14 residues. Germline V gene lookup returns CDR1 LNHNV and CDR2 YYDKDF (reference sequence). After removal of 7 bases from V and 4 bases from J, the junction contained 7 bases not matched to a gene. The CDR3 is CATTTDRVNQPQHF. CDR3 bases: TGTGCCACCACCACCGACAGGGTTAATCAGCCCCAGCATTTT.

The gene calls are TRBV20-1 and TRBJ2-7; 8 nucleotides align to TRBD2. V gave up 1 base and J gave up 0 bases; unmatched junction bases: 2. The CDR3 covers 14 residues. Germline V CDR1 and CDR2: DFQATT, SNEGSKA (reference sequence). The CDR3 DNA reads TGCAGTGCTAGAGCCGGGAGGGCCTCCTACGAGCAGTACTTC. Its protein is CSARAGRASYEQYF.

Notes on this clonotype: A much bigger clone sits one base away, suggesting this may be a read error. J is TRBJ1-4 and V is TRBV2; D may be TRBD1 (5 bases). The CDR3 spans 14 residues. V dropped 6 bases and J dropped 6 bases, with 14 bases sitting between them. Per the germline V gene, CDR1 is SNHLY and CDR2 is FYNNEI. The CDR3 DNA is TGTGCCAGCAGCCAGGCAGGGAAGGATGAAAAACTGTTTTTT. Protein product: CASSQAGKDEKLFF.

The CDR3 nucleotides are TGCAGTGCCCACAGGGACGGTGAGACCCAGTACTTC. It translates to CSAHRDGETQYF. The genes are TRBV20-1 and TRBJ2-5; tentatively, D is TRBD1 (6 bases). The CDR3 has 12 residues. The ends were cut back, 6 bases at V and 5 bases at J, with 13 bases in the middle. Germline CDR1 is DFQATT and CDR2 is SNEGSKA (reference sequence).

The chain combines TRBV7-8 with TRBJ2-2; TRBD2 matches at 8 bases. CDR1 SGHVS and CDR2 FQNEAQ come from the germline V gene. The length of the CDR3 is 15 residues. J lost 1 base, V lost 5 bases, and 3 bases had no gene match. As DNA, the CDR3 is TGTGCCAGCAGCAAAACTAGCGGGAACACCGGGGAGCTGTTTTTT. Its translation is CASSKTSGNTGELFF.

This clonotype was found a few times. The chain links TRBV9 to TRBJ1-2; a possible D gene is TRBD1 (5 bases). The CDR3 totals 12 residues. Germline V lookup: CDR1 SGDLS, CDR2 YYNGEE. The CDR3 coding sequence is TGTGCTAGTGGAGCAGGGTACTATGGCTACACCTTC. Amino acid sequence: CASGAGYYGYTF.

The rearrangement joins TRBV2 to TRBJ1-1, with 7 bases matching TRBD1. CDR1 and CDR2 from the germline V gene are SNHLY and FYNNEI. The CDR3 runs 13 residues. The V segment lost 8 bases and the J segment 5 bases; nucleotides outside the gene matches: 8. CDR3 region: CASVGRDSTEAFF. The CDR3 nucleotides are TGTGCCAGCGTAGGGAGGGACAGTACTGAAGCTTTCTTT. The complete variable domain, with remaining parts taken from reference TRBV2 and TRBJ1-1, reads EPEVTQTPSHQVTQMGQEVILRCVPISNHLYFYWYRQILGQKVEFLVSFYNNEISEKSEIFDDQFSVERPDGSNFTLKIRSTKLEDSAMYFCASVGRDSTEAFFGQGTRLTVV.

This clonotype appeared many times. The V and J genes are TRBV7-9 and TRBJ1-4; D may be TRBD1 (6 bases). Trimming shortened V by 2 bases and J by 8 bases, and 21 bases separated the two germline ends. Germline values: CDR1 SEHNR, CDR2 FQNEAQ (reference sequence). The CDR3 consists of 17 residues. The CDR3 reads CASSLTPPTGLGEKLFF. The DNA of the CDR3 is TGTGCCAGCAGCTTAACGCCCCCGACAGGCCTAGGGGAAAAACTGTTTTTT.

This clonotype was counted at least ten times. V is TRBV7-9 and J is TRBJ1-1; D unclear. The V and J ends lost 3 bases and 1 base respectively, with 12 bases between them. The CDR3 loop spans 15 amino acids. CDR1 and CDR2 from the germline V gene are SEHNR and FQNEAQ (reference sequence). The CDR3 DNA follows: TGTGCCAGCAGCTTGGGCACCGGGAGGAACACTGAAGCTTTCTTT. It codes for CASSLGTGRNTEAFF.

This clonotype has at least ten counts. The chain recombines TRBV5-1 with TRBJ1-1; 7 nucleotides agree with TRBD1. The CDR3 runs 14 residues. Germline V gene lookup returns CDR1 SGHRS and CDR2 YFSETQ. Trimming removed 3 bases from V and 4 bases from J; junction bases left unmatched: 6. CDR3 DNA: TGCGCCAGCAGCTCTGGGACAGCAGTCACTGAAGCTTTCTTT. Protein sequence: CASSSGTAVTEAFF.

This clonotype was seen repeatedly, ten times or more. This rearrangement joins TRBV19 to TRBJ1-4; TRBD1 might be the D (5 bases). V was shortened by 4 bases and J by 7 bases, with 13 bases between the two germline ends. Germline V gene sequence: CDR1 LNHDA, CDR2 SQIVND (reference sequence). This CDR3 has 14 residues. In DNA form, the CDR3 reads TGTGCCAGTAGTACGCACAGGACCGGTGAAAAACTGTTTTTT. It specifies CASSTHRTGEKLFF.